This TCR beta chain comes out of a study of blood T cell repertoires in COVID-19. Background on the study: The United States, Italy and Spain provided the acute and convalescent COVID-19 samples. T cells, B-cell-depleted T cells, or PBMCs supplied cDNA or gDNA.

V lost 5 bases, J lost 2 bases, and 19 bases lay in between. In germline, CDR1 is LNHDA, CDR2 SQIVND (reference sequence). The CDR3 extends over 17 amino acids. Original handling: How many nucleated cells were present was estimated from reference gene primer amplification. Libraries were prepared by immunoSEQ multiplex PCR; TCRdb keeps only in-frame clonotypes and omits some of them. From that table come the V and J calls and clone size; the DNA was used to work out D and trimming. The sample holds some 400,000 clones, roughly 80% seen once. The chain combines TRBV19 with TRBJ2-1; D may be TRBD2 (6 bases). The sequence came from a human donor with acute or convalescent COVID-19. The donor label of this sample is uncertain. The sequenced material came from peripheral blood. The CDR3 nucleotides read TGTGCCAGTAGTGGGTCCCCTTTTGGCGGGACCTACAATGAGCAGTTCTTC. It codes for CASSGSPFGGTYNEQFF.